The sequence of this TCR beta chain was determined in a study of blood T cell repertoires in COVID-19. Germline CDR1 reads MNHEY; CDR2 reads SVGEGT. This CDR3 is 15 amino acids long. V dropped 2 bases and J dropped 6; count of bases not matched to a gene: 8. Measured with immunoSEQ multiplex PCR; TCRdb has only the in-frame clones, and not every one. The sample lists 210,000 or so clones; about 82% were seen once. The chain has TRBV6-2 or TRBV6-3 and TRBJ1-1, with 8 bases aligning to TRBD1. The receptor comes from an elderly woman with acute or convalescent COVID-19. The sample consisted of peripheral blood. DNA of the CDR3: TGTGCCAGCAGTTACGGACGGCAGGGGGCGCCTGAAGCTTTCTTT. As protein: CASSYGRQGAPEAFF.